This T cell receptor (beta chain) was obtained from a study of T-cell reconstitution after alpha-beta-depleted transplantation in children. The study, taken as a whole, reports: One year post-transplant, T-cell counts and diversity were largely derived from T cells produced anew.

Germline V gene sequence: CDR1 SQVTM, CDR2 ANQGSEA. The CDR3 extends over 12 amino acids. Trimming pared 5 bases from V and 5 bases from J, leaving 12 bases between. To note about this clonotype: Antigen specificity is unknown.

This sample's TCRbeta library carried unique molecular identifier barcodes. One entry per CDR3 protein results from TCRdb running MiXCR on the PCR reads. The table lists approximately 120,000 distinct CDR3 sequences, 8% to 10% of them singletons, with approximately 25% in the top ten. The material was PBMCs, mostly from graft donor cells, obtained 180 days after TCRalphabeta/CD19-depleted stem cell transplant. J is TRBJ2-5 and V is TRBV29-1; D gene ambiguous. This receptor was taken from a girl under three years old who had a stem cell transplant for combined immunodeficiency, so the T cells may come from the graft donor. For the CDR3, the DNA is TGCAGCGTTCGCGACGCGGAGGAGACCCAGTACTTC. The encoded protein is CSVRDAEETQYF.